This T cell receptor (beta chain) derives from a study of identical twins. This clonotype was seen more than once but under ten times. The CDR3 is 15 amino acids. V was pared by 7 bases and J by 4 bases, with 17 bases between. Germline V CDR1 and CDR2: MNHEY, SMNVEV (reference sequence). TCRdb reprocessed the 5' RACE reads via MiXCR and lists one record per CDR3 protein. Among a few hundred thousand distinct CDR3 sequences listed, over 9% were seen once. These data also formed part of another study, on yellow fever vaccine responses in identical twins.

The chain has TRBV27 and TRBJ2-1; D unresolved. The sequenced sample was CD8+ T cells sorted from blood. This receptor was obtained from a woman between 18 and 29 years old in good health. The CDR3 spells CASTRFPVSYNEQFF. The DNA of the CDR3 is TGTGCCAGCACCCGTTTTCCGGTATCGTACAATGAGCAGTTCTTC.